Given below is one TCR beta chain in context. The antigen is unknown. The data are from a study of T cell responses to AZD1222 COVID-19 vaccine. Findings and limits, study-wide: With dominance at 160-218 and 743-854, vaccine-associated CD4 TCRs spanned spike. The sample set comprised mostly white British donors with more females, and clonal diversity was possibly underestimated.

Using immunoSEQ multiplex PCR, the repertoire was profiled, and TCRdb retains in-frame clones only, with some absent. The sample records about 140,000 clones, just under 95% being singletons. This specimen was peripheral blood, taken 28 days after the second AZD1222 dose. This TCR derives from an adult who received the AZD1222 COVID-19 vaccine.

The CDR3 DNA is TGCGCCAGCAGCTTCAGGGGCCGGGGGTCTGAAGCTTTCTTT. It specifies CASSFRGRGSEAFF. The chain couples TRBV5-1 to TRBJ1-1; possible D gene TRBD1, 6 bases. Trimming stripped 2 bases from V and 6 bases from J, with 14 bases between. CDR1 and CDR2 from the germline V gene are SGHRS and YFSETQ. The CDR3 length is 14 residues.